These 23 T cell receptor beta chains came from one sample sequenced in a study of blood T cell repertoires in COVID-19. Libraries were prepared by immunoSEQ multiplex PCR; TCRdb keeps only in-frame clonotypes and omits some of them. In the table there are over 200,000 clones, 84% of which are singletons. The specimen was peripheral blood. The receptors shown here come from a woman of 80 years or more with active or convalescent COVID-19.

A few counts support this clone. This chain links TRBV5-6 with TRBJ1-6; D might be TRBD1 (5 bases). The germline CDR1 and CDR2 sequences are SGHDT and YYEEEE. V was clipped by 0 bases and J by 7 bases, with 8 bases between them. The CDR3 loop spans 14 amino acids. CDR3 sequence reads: CASSLGQQNSPLHF. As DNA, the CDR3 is TGTGCCAGCAGCTTGGGACAGCAAAATTCACCCCTCCACTTT.

The DNA for the CDR3 is TGCGCCAGCAGCTTGGGGGTGGCGGGCAATCAGCCCCAGCATTTT. The encoded protein is CASSLGVAGNQPQHF. The chain joins TRBV5-1 to TRBJ1-5; D call uncertain. Per germline, CDR1 SGHRS and CDR2 YFSETQ. Trimming removed 0 bases from V and 2 bases from J, with 9 bases in between. This CDR3 region has 15 residues.

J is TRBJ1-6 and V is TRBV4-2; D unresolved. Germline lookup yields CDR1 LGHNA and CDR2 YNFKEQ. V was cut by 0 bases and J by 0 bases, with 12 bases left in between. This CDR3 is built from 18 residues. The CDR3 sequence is CASSQDSPTVSYNSPLHF. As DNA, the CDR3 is TGTGCCAGCAGCCAAGATTCTCCCACAGTCTCCTATAATTCACCCCTCCACTTT.

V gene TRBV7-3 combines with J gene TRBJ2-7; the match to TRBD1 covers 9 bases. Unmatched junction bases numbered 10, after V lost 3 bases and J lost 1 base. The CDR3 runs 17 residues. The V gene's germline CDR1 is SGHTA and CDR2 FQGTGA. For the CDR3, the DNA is TGTGCCAGCAGCTTCTCACCCGCCGGGACAGGGTCCTACGAGCAGTACTTC. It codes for CASSFSPAGTGSYEQYF.

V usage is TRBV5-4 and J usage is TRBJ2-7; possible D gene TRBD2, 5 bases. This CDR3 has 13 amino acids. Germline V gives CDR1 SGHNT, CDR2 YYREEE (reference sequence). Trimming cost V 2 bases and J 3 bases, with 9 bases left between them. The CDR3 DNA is TGTGCCAGCAGCTTTCTAACTAGCTACGAGCAGTACTTC. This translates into CASSFLTSYEQYF.

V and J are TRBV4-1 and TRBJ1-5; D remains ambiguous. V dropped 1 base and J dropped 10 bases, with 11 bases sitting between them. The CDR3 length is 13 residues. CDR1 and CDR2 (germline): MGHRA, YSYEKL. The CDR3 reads CASSQVQPGPQHF. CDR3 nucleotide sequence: TGCGCCAGCAGCCAAGTCCAGCCGGGACCCCAGCATTTT.

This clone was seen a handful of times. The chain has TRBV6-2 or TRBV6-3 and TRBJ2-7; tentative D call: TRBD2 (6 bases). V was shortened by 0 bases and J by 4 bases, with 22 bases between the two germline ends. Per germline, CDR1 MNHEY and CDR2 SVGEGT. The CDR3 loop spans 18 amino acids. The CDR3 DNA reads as TGTGCCAGCAGTTACTCGATCTCCCCTTGGGACTTTAATTACGAGCAGTACTTC. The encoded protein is CASSYSISPWDFNYEQYF.

Here the CDR3 DNA reads TGTGCCAGCAGCCTCGGACTAGCGGGAGTTGAGCAGTACTTC. Translation: CASSLGLAGVEQYF. V and J are TRBV3-1 (or the pseudogene TRBV3-2) and TRBJ2-7; 13 bases map to TRBD2. The CDR3 consists of 14 residues. From germline, CDR1 is LGHDT and CDR2 YNNKEL (reference sequence). V lost 4 bases, J lost 7 bases, and 4 bases stayed unmatched.

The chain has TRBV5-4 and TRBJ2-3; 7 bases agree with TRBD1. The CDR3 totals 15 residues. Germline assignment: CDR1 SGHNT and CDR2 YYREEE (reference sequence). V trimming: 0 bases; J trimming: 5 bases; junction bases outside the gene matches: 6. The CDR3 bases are TGTGCCAGCAGCTTGGAGGGGGCGCGTGGAGATACGCAGTATTTT. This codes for CASSLEGARGDTQYF.

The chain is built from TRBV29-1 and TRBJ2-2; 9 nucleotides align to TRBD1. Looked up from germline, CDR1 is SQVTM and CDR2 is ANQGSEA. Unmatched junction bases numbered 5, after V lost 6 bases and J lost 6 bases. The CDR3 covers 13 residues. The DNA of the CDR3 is TGCAGCGTCCGGGACAGGGCGGCCGGGGAGCTGTTTTTT. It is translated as CSVRDRAAGELFF.

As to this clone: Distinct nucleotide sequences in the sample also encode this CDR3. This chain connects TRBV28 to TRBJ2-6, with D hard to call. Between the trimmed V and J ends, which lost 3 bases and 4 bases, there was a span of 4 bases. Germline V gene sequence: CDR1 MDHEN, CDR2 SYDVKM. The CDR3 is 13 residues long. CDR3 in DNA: TGTGCCAGCAGTTTGCGAGGGGCCAACGTCCTGACTTTC. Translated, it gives CASSLRGANVLTF.

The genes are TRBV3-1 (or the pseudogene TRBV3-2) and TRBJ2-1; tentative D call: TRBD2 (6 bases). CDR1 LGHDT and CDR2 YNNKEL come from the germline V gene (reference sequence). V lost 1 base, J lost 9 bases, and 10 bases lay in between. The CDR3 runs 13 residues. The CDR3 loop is CASSQAWTTEQFF. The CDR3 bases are TGTGCCAGCAGCCAAGCCTGGACTACTGAGCAGTTCTTC.

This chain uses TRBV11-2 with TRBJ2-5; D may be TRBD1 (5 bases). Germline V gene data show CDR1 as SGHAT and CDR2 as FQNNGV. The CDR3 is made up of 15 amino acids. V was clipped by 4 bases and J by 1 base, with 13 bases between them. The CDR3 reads CASSSSWTSQETQYF. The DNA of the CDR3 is TGTGCCAGCAGCTCCTCCTGGACAAGCCAAGAGACCCAGTACTTC.

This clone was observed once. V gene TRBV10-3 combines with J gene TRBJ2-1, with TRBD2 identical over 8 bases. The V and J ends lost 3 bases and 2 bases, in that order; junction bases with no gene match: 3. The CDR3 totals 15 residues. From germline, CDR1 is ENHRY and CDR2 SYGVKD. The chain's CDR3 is CAISDGGVPYNEQFF. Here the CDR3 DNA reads TGTGCCATCAGTGACGGGGGGGTACCCTACAATGAGCAGTTCTTC.

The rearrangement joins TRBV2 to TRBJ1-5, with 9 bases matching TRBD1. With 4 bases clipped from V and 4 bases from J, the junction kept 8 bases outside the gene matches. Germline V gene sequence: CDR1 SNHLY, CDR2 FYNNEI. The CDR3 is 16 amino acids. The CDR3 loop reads CASSGGTGSPNQPQHF. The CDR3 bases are TGTGCCAGCAGTGGGGGGACAGGGAGTCCGAATCAGCCCCAGCATTTT.

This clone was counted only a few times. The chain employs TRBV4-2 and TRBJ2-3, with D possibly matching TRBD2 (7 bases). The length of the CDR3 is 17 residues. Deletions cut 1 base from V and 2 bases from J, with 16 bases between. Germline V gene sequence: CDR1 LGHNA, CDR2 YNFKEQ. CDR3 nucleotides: TGTGCCAGCAGCCAAGTTTCCTCGGGGGGCTACACAGATACGCAGTATTTT. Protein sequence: CASSQVSSGGYTDTQYF.

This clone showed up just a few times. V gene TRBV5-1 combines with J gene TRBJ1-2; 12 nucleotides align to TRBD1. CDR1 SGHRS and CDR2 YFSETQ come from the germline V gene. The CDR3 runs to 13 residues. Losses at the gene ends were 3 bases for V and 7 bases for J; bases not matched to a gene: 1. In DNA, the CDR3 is TGCGCCAGCAGCTCGGGACAGGGGGCTGGCTACACCTTC. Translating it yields CASSSGQGAGYTF.

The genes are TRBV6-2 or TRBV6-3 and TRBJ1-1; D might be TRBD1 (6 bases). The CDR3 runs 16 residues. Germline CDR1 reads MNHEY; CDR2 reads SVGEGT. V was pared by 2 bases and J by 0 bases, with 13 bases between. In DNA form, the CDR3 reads TGTGCCAGCAGTTACGGATTACAGGGAATGAACACTGAAGCTTTCTTT. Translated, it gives CASSYGLQGMNTEAFF.

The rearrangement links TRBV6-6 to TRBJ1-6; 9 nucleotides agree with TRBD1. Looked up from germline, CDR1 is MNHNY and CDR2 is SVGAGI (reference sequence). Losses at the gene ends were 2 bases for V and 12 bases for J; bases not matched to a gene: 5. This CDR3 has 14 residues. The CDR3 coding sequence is TGTGCCAGCAGTTACGGACAGGGGCTGAGACCCCTCCACTTT. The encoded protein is CASSYGQGLRPLHF.

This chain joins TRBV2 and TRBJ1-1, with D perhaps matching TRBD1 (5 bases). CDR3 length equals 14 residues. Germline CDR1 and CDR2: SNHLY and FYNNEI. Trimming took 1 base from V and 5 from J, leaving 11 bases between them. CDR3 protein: CASSEEGLGTEAFF. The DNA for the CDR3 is TGTGCCAGCAGTGAAGAGGGGTTGGGTACTGAAGCTTTCTTT. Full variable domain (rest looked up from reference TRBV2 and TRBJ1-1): EPEVTQTPSHQVTQMGQEVILRCVPISNHLYFYWYRQILGQKVEFLVSFYNNEISEKSEIFDDQFSVERPDGSNFTLKIRSTKLEDSAMYFCASSEEGLGTEAFFGQGTRLTVV.

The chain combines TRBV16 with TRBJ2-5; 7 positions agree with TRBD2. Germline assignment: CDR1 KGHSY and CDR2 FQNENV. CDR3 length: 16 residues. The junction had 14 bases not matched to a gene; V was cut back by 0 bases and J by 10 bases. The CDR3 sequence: CASSQSGRTRAPDQYF. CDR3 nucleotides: TGTGCCAGCAGCCAATCGGGTAGGACTAGAGCCCCGGACCAGTACTTC. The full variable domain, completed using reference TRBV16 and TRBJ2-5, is GEEVAQTPKHLVRGEGQKAKLYCAPIKGHSYVFWYQQVLKNEFKFLISFQNENVFDETGMPKERFSAKCLPNSPCSLEIQATKLEDSAVYFCASSQSGRTRAPDQYFGPGTRLLVL.

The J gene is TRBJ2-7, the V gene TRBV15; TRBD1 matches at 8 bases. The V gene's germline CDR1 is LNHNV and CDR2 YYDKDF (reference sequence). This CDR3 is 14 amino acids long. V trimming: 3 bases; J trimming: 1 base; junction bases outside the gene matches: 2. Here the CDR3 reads CATSRRQGSYEQYF. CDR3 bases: TGTGCCACCAGCAGGAGACAGGGGTCCTACGAGCAGTACTTC. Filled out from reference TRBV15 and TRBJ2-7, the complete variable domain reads DAMVIQNPRYQVTQFGKPVTLSCSQTLNHNVMYWYQQKSSQAPKLLFHYYDKDFNNEADTPDNFQSRRPNTSFCFLDIRSPGLGDTAMYLCATSRRQGSYEQYFGPGTRLTVT.

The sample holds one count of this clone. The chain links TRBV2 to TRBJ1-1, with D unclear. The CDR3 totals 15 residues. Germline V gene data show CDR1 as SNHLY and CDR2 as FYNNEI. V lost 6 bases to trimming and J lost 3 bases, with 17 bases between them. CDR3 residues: CASSMFSPVDTEAFF. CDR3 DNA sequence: TGTGCCAGCAGCATGTTCTCTCCGGTTGACACTGAAGCTTTCTTT.